The subject of this entry is one T cell receptor (beta chain). Germline CDR1 reads SGHAT; CDR2 reads FQNNGV. Losses at the gene ends were 8 bases for V and 4 bases for J; bases not matched to a gene: 10. The length of the CDR3 is 16 residues. These data belong to a study of blood T cell repertoires in COVID-19. Study details: From the United States, Italy and Spain came samples of acute and convalescent COVID-19. PBMCs, B-cell-depleted T cells, or T cells provided the cDNA or gDNA that made up the material.

Authors' data handling: Scientists estimated how many nucleated cells there were by amplifying reference gene primers. Method: immunoSEQ multiplex PCR; TCRdb's copy keeps in-frame clones and lacks some. Clone size and the V and J calls come from that table; the DNA yielded D and trimming. The profile shows 210,000 or so clones, 70% to 90% of them singletons. V is TRBV11-2 and J is TRBJ2-1, with 11 nucleotides matching TRBD2. The clonotype originates from a man aged 25-45 years with acute COVID-19. Sequenced: PBMCs or T cells enriched from blood (not recorded which). In nucleotides, the CDR3 is TGTGCCAGCCACCTGCTAGCGGGGGGATTTTACAATGAGCAGTTCTTC. Residues: CASHLLAGGFYNEQFF.